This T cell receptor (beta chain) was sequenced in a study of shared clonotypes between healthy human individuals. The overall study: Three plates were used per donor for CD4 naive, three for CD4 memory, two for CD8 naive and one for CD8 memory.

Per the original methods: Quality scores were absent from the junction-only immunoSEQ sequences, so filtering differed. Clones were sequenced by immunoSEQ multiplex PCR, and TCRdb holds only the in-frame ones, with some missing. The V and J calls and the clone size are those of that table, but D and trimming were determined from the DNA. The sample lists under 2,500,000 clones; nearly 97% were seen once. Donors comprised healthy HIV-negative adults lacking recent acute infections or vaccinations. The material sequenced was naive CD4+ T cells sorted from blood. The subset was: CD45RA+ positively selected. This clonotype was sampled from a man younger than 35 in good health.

The CDR3 DNA is TGTGCCAGCAGCCCGGACAGGGGAGGATATGGCTACACCTTC. Protein sequence: CASSPDRGGYGYTF. The chain uses TRBV9 and TRBJ1-2, with 9 bases matching TRBD1. V dropped 4 bases and J dropped 5; count of bases not matched to a gene: 6. Germline V gives CDR1 SGDLS, CDR2 YYNGEE. The CDR3 contains 14 residues.